This T cell receptor (beta chain) is from a study of blood T cell repertoires in COVID-19. This clone has just one count. How the authors handled the data: Using reference gene primer amplification, nucleated cell counts were estimated. TCRdb's copy holds only in-frame clones and misses some; the assay was immunoSEQ multiplex PCR. D and trimming were read from the DNA, whereas the V and J calls and clone size are those reported in that table. The sample holds under 400,000 clones, approximately 89% seen once. The V gene end was trimmed by 7 bases and the J gene end by 3 bases; junction bases not matched to a gene: 8. The CDR3 spans 14 residues. Germline values: CDR1 SGHRS, CDR2 YFSETQ.

The origin of this receptor is a woman aged 30 to 39 with COVID-19, enrolled during active disease. V gene TRBV5-1 combines with J gene TRBJ2-7, with 9 bases aligning to TRBD2. Sequences were obtained from peripheral blood. This CDR3 is CASRRLAEHYEQYF. The CDR3 DNA reads as TGCGCCAGCCGCCGACTAGCGGAACACTACGAGCAGTACTTC.